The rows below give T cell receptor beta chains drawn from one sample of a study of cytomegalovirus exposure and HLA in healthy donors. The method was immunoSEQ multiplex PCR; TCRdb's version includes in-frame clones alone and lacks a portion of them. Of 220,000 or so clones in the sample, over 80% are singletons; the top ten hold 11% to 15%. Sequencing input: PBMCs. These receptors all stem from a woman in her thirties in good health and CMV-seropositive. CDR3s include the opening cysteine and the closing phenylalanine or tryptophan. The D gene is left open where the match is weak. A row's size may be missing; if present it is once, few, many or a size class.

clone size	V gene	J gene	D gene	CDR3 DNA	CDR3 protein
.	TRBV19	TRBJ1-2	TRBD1	TGTGCCAGTAGATTCGGACAGGATGGCTACACCTTC	CASRFGQDGYTF
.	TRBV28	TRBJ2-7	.	TGTGCCAGCACCCCCCATGTGGCAGGGGCCTACGAGCAGTACTTC	CASTPHVAGAYEQYF
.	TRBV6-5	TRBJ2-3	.	TGTGCCAGCATTAACGAACGGTTGGGCACGCAGTATTTT	CASINERLGTQYF
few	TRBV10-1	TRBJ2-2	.	TGCGCCAGCAGTGAGCTCCGTAGGTCCGGGGAGCTGTTTTTT	CASSELRRSGELFF
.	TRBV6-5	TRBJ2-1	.	TGTGCCAGCAGTCACAGTAATGAGCAGTTCTTC	CASSHSNEQFF
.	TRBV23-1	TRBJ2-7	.	TGCGCCAGCAGTCAAAGGAAAAATGGTCGCTACGAGCAGTACTTC	CASSQRKNGRYEQYF
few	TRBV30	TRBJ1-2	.	TGTGCCTGGAGTACGGGGGGATCTAACTATGGCTACACCTTC	CAWSTGGSNYGYTF
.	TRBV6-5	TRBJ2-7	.	TGTGCCAGCAGTTACAAGCCGCGACAGCTTTACGAGCAGTACTTC	CASSYKPRQLYEQYF
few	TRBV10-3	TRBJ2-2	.	TGTGCCATCAGTGAGTCTGATTCCACCGGGGAGCTGTTTTTT	CAISESDSTGELFF
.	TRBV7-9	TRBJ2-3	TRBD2	TGTGCCAGCAGCTTAGGAGGGACTAGCGGGCCCCCTAGCACAGATACGCAGTATTTT	CASSLGGTSGPPSTDTQYF
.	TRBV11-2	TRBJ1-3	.	TGTGCCAGCAGCTTAGAGGGTACCGGAAACACCATATATTTT	CASSLEGTGNTIYF
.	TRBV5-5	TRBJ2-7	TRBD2	TGTGCCAGCAAACGACTAGCGGGAGTGGAGGAGCAGTACTTC	CASKRLAGVEEQYF
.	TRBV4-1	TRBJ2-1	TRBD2	TGCGCCAGCAGCCGAGCGGGAGGGCCTGATAATGAGCAGTTCTTC	CASSRAGGPDNEQFF
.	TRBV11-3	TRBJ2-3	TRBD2	TGTGCCAGCAGCTCGACTAGCGGGAGTGCAGATACGCAGTATTTT	CASSSTSGSADTQYF
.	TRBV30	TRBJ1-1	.	TGTGCCTACATGACAGCGACAAACACTGAAGCTTTCTTT	CAYMTATNTEAFF
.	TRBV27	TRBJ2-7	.	TGTGCCAGCAGTCCTGCTGACAGGTCCCTCTACGAGCAGTACTTC	CASSPADRSLYEQYF
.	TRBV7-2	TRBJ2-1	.	TGTGCCAGCAGCTCGGGACCTTCTAGTTACAATGAGCAGTTCTTC	CASSSGPSSYNEQFF
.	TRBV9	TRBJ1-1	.	TGTGCCAGCAGCCCGGCGGGGGCGACGAACACTGAAGCTTTCTTT	CASSPAGATNTEAFF
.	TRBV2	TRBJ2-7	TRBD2	TGTGCCAGCAGCCCAGCGGGAGCGCACACCTACGAGCAGTACTTC	CASSPAGAHTYEQYF
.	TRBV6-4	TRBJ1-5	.	TGTGCCAGCAGTGAACAGGGTAATCAGCCCCAGCATTTT	CASSEQGNQPQHF
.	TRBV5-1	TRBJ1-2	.	TGCGCCAGCAGCTTGGTCCGAAAGGGGCATTATGGCTACACCTTC	CASSLVRKGHYGYTF
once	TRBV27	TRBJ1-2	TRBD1	TGTGCCAGCAGGGCTCCCGGACAGGGGACCTATGGCTACACCTTC	CASRAPGQGTYGYTF
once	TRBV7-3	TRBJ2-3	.	TGTGCCAGCAGCTTAGAGTATCTTAGCACAGATACGCAGTATTTT	CASSLEYLSTDTQYF
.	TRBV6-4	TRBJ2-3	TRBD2	TGTGCCAGCAGTGACATAGCGGGAGGGCCAGATACGCAGTATTTT	CASSDIAGGPDTQYF
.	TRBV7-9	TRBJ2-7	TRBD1	TGTGCCAGCAGCCCTGGGACAGGGGTCCCATACGAGCAGTACTTC	CASSPGTGVPYEQYF
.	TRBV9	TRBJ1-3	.	TGTGCCAGCAGCGTAGGACAGTTAGTCTCTGGAAACACCATATATTTT	CASSVGQLVSGNTIYF
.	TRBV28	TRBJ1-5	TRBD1	TGTGCCAGCAGTCCACAAGGGGGCCCCGCAACTCAGCCCCAGCATTTT	CASSPQGGPATQPQHF
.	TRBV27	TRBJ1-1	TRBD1	TGTGCCAGCAGTTTATCGATGTGGCAGGGGGCATTCTACACTGAAGCTTTCTTT	CASSLSMWQGAFYTEAFF
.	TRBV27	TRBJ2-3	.	TGTGCCAGCAGTCCACGCGCAGATACGCAGTATTTT	CASSPRADTQYF
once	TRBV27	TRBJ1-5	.	TGTGCCAGCAGCTGGACAGCCAATCAGCCCCAGCATTTT	CASSWTANQPQHF
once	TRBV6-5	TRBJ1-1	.	TGTGCCAGCAGTTACGATCGGGGTGCCACTGAAGCTTTCTTT	CASSYDRGATEAFF
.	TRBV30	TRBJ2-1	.	TGTGCCTGGAGTGCAAACCGAGAGCAGTTCTTC	CAWSANREQFF
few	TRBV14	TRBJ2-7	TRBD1	TGTGCCAGCAGCCAAGGGACAGGGTCCTACGAGCAGTACTTC	CASSQGTGSYEQYF
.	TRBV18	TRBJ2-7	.	TGTGCCAGCTCACTATATGGGCCAACCGGGACGGCCTCCTACGAGCAGTACTTC	CASSLYGPTGTASYEQYF
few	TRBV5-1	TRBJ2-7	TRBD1	TGCGCCAGCAGCCCGGGACAGGGGGCCTACGAGCAGTACTTC	CASSPGQGAYEQYF